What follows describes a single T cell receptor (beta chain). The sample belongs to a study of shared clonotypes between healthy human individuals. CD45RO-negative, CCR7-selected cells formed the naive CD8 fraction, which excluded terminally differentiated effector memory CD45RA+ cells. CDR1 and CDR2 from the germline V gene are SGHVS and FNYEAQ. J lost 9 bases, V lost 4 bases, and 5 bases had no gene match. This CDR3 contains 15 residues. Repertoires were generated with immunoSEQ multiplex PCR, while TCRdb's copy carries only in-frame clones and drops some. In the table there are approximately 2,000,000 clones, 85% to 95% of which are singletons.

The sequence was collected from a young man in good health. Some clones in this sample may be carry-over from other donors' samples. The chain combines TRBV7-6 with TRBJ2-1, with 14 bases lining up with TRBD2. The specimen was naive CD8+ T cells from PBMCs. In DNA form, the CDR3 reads TGTGCCAGCAGCTCAGGACTAGCGGGAGGCGGTGAGCAGTTCTTC. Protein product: CASSSGLAGGGEQFF.